This section outlines one TCR beta chain sequence together with its context. Its specificity is not known. The data were obtained in a study of T cell responses to AZD1222 COVID-19 vaccine. The study, taken as a whole, reports: Only a handful of individuals given AZD1222 were seropositive at baseline.

The V gene's germline CDR1 is SGHAT and CDR2 FQNNGV. The CDR3 has 11 residues. V lost 1 base, J lost 10 bases, and 5 bases lay in between. Libraries were prepared by immunoSEQ multiplex PCR; TCRdb keeps only in-frame clonotypes and omits some of them. This table has about 160,000 clones, approximately 92% appearing once. The chain carries TRBV11-2 and TRBJ2-1; D not resolved. The sequenced sample was peripheral blood, obtained 28 days after the second AZD1222 dose. This sequence originates from an adult who received the AZD1222 COVID-19 vaccine. DNA of the CDR3: TGTGCCAGCAGCTTAGCCCTCGAGCAGTTCTTC. It is translated as CASSLALEQFF.